The TCR beta chain under discussion was sequenced for a study of cytomegalovirus exposure and HLA in healthy donors. The table came from immunoSEQ multiplex PCR; TCRdb's copy has only in-frame clones and leaves some out. The sample includes 140,000 to 150,000 clones, 87% of them seen just once. V shed 1 base and J shed 15 bases, with 19 bases lying between them. Per the germline V gene, CDR1 is GTSNPN and CDR2 is SVGIG (reference sequence). This CDR3 has 13 amino acids. This chain connects TRBV30 to TRBJ2-1; perhaps TRBD2 as D (6 bases). This clonotype was obtained from a man between 18 and 35 years old in good health and CMV-seropositive. The sample consisted of PBMCs. The DNA for the CDR3 is TGTGCCTGGAGTGCGGAGGGGACCCTTAGAGGGTTCTTC. Protein product: CAWSAEGTLRGFF.